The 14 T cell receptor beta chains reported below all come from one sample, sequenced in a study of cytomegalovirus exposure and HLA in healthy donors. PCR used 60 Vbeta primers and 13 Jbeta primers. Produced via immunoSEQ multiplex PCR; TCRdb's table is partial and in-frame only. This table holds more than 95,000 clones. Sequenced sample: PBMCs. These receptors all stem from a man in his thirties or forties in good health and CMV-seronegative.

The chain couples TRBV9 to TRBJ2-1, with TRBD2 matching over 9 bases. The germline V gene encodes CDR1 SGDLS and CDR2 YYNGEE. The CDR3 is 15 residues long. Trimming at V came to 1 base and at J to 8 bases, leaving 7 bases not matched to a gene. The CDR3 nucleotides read TGTGCCAGCAGCGTATATAGCGGGAGTGGATATGAGCAGTTCTTC. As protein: CASSVYSGSGYEQFF.

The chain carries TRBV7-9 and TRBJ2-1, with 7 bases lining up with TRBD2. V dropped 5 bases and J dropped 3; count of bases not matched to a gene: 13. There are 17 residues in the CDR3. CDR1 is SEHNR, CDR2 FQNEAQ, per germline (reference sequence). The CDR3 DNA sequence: TGTGCCAGCAGCGCCGCCCCGGACCAGCGGGGCTACAATGAGCAGTTCTTC. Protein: CASSAAPDQRGYNEQFF.

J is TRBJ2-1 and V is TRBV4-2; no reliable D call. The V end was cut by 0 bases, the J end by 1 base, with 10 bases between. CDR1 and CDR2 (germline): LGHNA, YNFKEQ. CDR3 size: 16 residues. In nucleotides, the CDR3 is TGTGCCAGCAGCCAAGATCCGGTAGTATCCTACAATGAGCAGTTCTTC. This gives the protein CASSQDPVVSYNEQFF.

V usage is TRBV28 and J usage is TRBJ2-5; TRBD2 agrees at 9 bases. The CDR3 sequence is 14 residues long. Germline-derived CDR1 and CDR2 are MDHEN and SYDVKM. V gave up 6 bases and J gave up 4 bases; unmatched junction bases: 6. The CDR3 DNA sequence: TGTGCCAGCAGCCTTAGCGGGAGCAGAGAGACCCAGTACTTC. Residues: CASSLSGSRETQYF.

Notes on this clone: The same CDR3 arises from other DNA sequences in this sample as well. This chain's CDR3 is CASRHDRMDYGYTF. Written as DNA, the CDR3 is TGTGCCAGCAGACACGACAGAATGGACTATGGCTACACCTTC. The chain is built from TRBV28 and TRBJ1-2, with D possibly being TRBD1 (5 bases). The V and J ends lost 6 bases and 3 bases respectively, with 14 bases between them. Germline V CDR1 and CDR2: MDHEN, SYDVKM. The CDR3 totals 14 residues.

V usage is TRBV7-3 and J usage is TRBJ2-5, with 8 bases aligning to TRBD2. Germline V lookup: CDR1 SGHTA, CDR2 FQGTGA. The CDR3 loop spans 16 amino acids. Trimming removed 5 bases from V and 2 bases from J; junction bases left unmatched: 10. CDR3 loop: CASSLSSGSGQETQYF. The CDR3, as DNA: TGTGCCAGCAGCCTTTCAAGCGGGAGTGGGCAAGAGACCCAGTACTTC.

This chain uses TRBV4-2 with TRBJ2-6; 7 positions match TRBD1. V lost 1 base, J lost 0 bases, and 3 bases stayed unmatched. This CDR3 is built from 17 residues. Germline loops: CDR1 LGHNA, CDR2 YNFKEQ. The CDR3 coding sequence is TGTGCCAGCAGCCAAGGGGACAGTCTCTCTGGGGCCAACGTCCTGACTTTC. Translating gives CASSQGDSLSGANVLTF.

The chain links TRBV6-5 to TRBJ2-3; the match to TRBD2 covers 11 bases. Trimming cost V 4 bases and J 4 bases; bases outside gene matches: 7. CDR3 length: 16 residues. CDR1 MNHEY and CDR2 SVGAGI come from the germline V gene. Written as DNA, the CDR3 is TGTGCCAGCAGTTCCCTCCGACTAGCGGGATCAGATACGCAGTATTTT. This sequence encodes CASSSLRLAGSDTQYF.

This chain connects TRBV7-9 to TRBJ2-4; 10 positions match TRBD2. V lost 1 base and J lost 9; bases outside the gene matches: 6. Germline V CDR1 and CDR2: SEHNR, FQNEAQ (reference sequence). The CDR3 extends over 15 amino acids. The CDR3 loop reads CASSLVSGRIGIQYF. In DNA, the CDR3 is TGTGCCAGCAGCTTAGTTAGCGGGAGGATAGGCATTCAGTACTTC.

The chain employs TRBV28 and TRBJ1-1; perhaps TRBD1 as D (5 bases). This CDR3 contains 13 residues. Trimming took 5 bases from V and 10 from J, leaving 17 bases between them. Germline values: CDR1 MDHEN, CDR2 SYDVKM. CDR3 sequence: CASSPILLQGAFF. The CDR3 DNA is TGTGCCAGCAGTCCCATCCTCCTTCAGGGAGCTTTCTTT.

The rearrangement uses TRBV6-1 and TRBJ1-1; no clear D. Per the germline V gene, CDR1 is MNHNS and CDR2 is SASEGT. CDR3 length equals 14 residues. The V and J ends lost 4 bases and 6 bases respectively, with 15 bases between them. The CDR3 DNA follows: TGTGCCAGCAGTGCGTTACAATATTCCCCTGAAGCTTTCTTT. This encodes CASSALQYSPEAFF.

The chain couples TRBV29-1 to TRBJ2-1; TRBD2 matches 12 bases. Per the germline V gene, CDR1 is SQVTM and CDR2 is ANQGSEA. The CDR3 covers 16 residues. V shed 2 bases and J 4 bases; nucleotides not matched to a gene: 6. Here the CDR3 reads CSVETWTSGIYNEQFF. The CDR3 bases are TGCAGCGTTGAAACGTGGACTAGCGGGATTTACAATGAGCAGTTCTTC.

The CDR3 is CAWSVMSETQYF. The DNA for the CDR3 is TGTGCCTGGAGTGTCATGTCAGAGACCCAGTACTTC. The chain has TRBV30 and TRBJ2-5; D remains ambiguous. The V gene lost 0 bases and the J gene lost 4 bases, with 6 bases spanning the gap. This CDR3 spans 12 amino acids. CDR1 is GTSNPN, CDR2 SVGIG, per germline (reference sequence).

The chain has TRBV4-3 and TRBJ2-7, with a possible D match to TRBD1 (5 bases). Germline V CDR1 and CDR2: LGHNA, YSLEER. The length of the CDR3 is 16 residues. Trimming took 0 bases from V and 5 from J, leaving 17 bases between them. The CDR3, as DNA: TGCGCCAGCAGCCAAGACAAAGGGGTCCTAAGCAACGAGCAGTACTTC. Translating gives CASSQDKGVLSNEQYF.